Following are 21 T cell receptor beta chains from one sample sequenced in a study of OX40 agonist ivuxolimab in advanced cancers. Clones were sequenced by immunoSEQ multiplex PCR, and TCRdb holds only the in-frame ones, with some missing. The sample lists approximately 6,500 clones; roughly 80% were seen once. The sequencing here drew on CD4+ or CD8+ T cells sorted from blood, taken in a trial of the OX40 agonist ivuxolimab. The receptor set was obtained from an adult with an advanced solid tumor such as melanoma, head and neck, liver or kidney cancer.

This chain uses TRBV6-5 with TRBJ1-2; D uncertain. CDR3 length: 14 amino acids. The germline CDR1 and CDR2 sequences are MNHEY and SVGAGI. V was trimmed by 6 bases and J by 3 bases, leaving 14 bases between them. In nucleotides, the CDR3 is TGTGCCAGCAGCCCTTCCACAGACTACTATGGCTACACCTTC. Its translation: CASSPSTDYYGYTF.

The rearrangement uses TRBV28 and TRBJ1-6; 9 bases line up with TRBD1. This CDR3 has 13 residues. The germline V gene has CDR1 MDHEN and CDR2 SYDVKM. Trimming cost V 7 bases and J 12 bases; bases outside gene matches: 7. Written as DNA, the CDR3 is TGTGCCAGCACCCGGGACAGGGAGTTACCCCTCCACTTT. This gives the protein CASTRDRELPLHF.

The gene calls are TRBV2 and TRBJ2-7, with D perhaps TRBD1 (6 bases). The germline CDR1 and CDR2 sequences are SNHLY and FYNNEI. Trimming removed 3 bases at V and 5 bases at J, with 14 bases between. This CDR3 has 14 amino acids. The CDR3 DNA sequence: TGTGCCAGCAGTGAGGACAGTCCCGAGGACGAGCAGTACTTC. Its protein is CASSEDSPEDEQYF. Based on the CDR3 plus reference TRBV2 and TRBJ2-7, the full variable domain is EPEVTQTPSHQVTQMGQEVILRCVPISNHLYFYWYRQILGQKVEFLVSFYNNEISEKSEIFDDQFSVERPDGSNFTLKIRSTKLEDSAMYFCASSEDSPEDEQYFGPGTRLTVT.

The V call is TRBV6-5, the J call TRBJ2-1; unclear D gene. This CDR3 is 14 amino acids long. V lost 1 base, J lost 6 bases, and 10 bases lay in between. Germline V lookup: CDR1 MNHEY, CDR2 SVGAGI. Here the CDR3 reads CASSYFPGRNEQFF. In DNA form, the CDR3 reads TGTGCCAGCAGTTACTTTCCCGGACGCAATGAGCAGTTCTTC.

The CDR3 reads CASSSGQRFYEQYF. The CDR3 region has the DNA TGTGCCAGCAGTTCCGGACAGAGATTCTACGAGCAGTACTTC. The genes are TRBV28 and TRBJ2-7, with D possibly matching TRBD1 (6 bases). This CDR3 has 14 amino acids. The germline V gene has CDR1 MDHEN and CDR2 SYDVKM. The V and J ends lost 4 bases and 3 bases respectively, with 13 bases between them.

This clone was seen a handful of times. CDR3 DNA sequence: TGTGCCAGCAGCCCTTCTCGAGACACTGAAGCTTTCTTT. This gives the protein CASSPSRDTEAFF. The gene calls are TRBV27 and TRBJ1-1; the D is unclear. This CDR3 region has 13 residues. The V gene's germline CDR1 is MNHEY and CDR2 SMNVEV (reference sequence). V lost 6 bases, J lost 3 bases, and 11 bases lay in between.

The genes are TRBV27 and TRBJ2-1, with a tentative D call TRBD2 (5 bases). The V gene's germline CDR1 is MNHEY and CDR2 SMNVEV (reference sequence). The CDR3 has 17 amino acids. V gave up 5 bases and J gave up 2 bases, with 19 bases separating them. The CDR3, as DNA: TGTGCCAGCAGTCCTCGGACTCTCCCGGGCGCCTACAATGAGCAGTTCTTC. Translating gives CASSPRTLPGAYNEQFF.

V and J are TRBV28 and TRBJ2-7; 10 nucleotides match TRBD2. Trimming at V came to 5 bases and at J to 2 bases, leaving 9 bases not matched to a gene. Germline V gene sequence: CDR1 MDHEN, CDR2 SYDVKM. There are 16 residues in the CDR3. The CDR3 DNA follows: TGTGCCAGCAGTGTATTAGGGACTAGCGCGACCTACGAGCAGTACTTC. It encodes CASSVLGTSATYEQYF.

This chain links TRBV5-1 with TRBJ2-2, with 11 bases matching TRBD2. The junction had 8 bases not matched to a gene; V was cut back by 5 bases and J by 5 bases. CDR1 SGHRS and CDR2 YFSETQ come from the germline V gene. This CDR3 is built from 16 residues. DNA for the CDR3: TGCGCCAGCAGGGATGGACTAGCGGGTTCTACCGGGGAGCTGTTTTTT. This sequence encodes CASRDGLAGSTGELFF.

The rearrangement uses TRBV9 and TRBJ2-2; 12 bases fit TRBD2. The CDR3 has 15 amino acids. Trimming took 3 bases from V and 7 from J; bases not matched to a gene: 4. In germline, CDR1 is SGDLS, CDR2 YYNGEE. The DNA of the CDR3 is TGTGCCAGCAGCGGACTAGCGGGAGCTAGCGGGGAGCTGTTTTTT. Its translation: CASSGLAGASGELFF.

J is TRBJ1-4 and V is TRBV6-5, with D possibly being TRBD1 (6 bases). Germline V CDR1 and CDR2: MNHEY, SVGAGI. Trimming removed 11 bases from V and 7 bases from J, with 11 bases in between. The CDR3 is 11 residues long. As DNA, the CDR3 is TGTGCCTCCGGGGGCGGTGAAAAACTGTTTTTT. It encodes CASGGGEKLFF.

The chain employs TRBV18 and TRBJ2-5; 14 bases are a match to TRBD2. Germline lookup yields CDR1 KGHSH and CDR2 LQKENI. V was clipped by 4 bases and J by 2 bases; unmatched bases: 12. The CDR3 consists of 19 residues. CDR3 coding DNA: TGTGCCAGCTCACTTCCAGATTACCGGACTAGCGGGGGGCAAGAGACCCAGTACTTC. Amino acid sequence: CASSLPDYRTSGGQETQYF.

The chain uses TRBV7-2 and TRBJ1-1, with a tentative D call TRBD1 (6 bases). This CDR3 comprises 14 residues. CDR1 and CDR2 from the germline V gene are SGHTA and FQGNSA. The V end was cut by 5 bases, the J end by 5 bases, with 15 bases between. The CDR3 DNA reads TGTGCCAGCAGCCCATGGCAGGGGCTAACTGAAGCTTTCTTT. Its translation: CASSPWQGLTEAFF.

The chain employs TRBV4-1 and TRBJ2-1, with a possible D match to TRBD2 (5 bases). The V and J ends lost 5 bases and 5 bases respectively, with 16 bases between them. The CDR3 is 15 amino acids. Per the germline V gene, CDR1 is MGHRA and CDR2 is YSYEKL. CDR3 amino acids: CASSFNEGPHNEQFF. The CDR3 coding sequence is TGCGCCAGCAGCTTCAATGAGGGCCCCCACAATGAGCAGTTCTTC.

The chain recombines TRBV28 with TRBJ2-3; D could derive from TRBD1 or TRBD2 (5 bases each). CDR3 length: 17 residues. Germline CDR1 reads MDHEN; CDR2 reads SYDVKM. With 8 bases removed from V and 2 bases from J, the gap between germline ends came to 23 bases. The CDR3 coding sequence is TGTGCCAGCTCCCAAGGGTACGGTGGGGACGTCACAGATACGCAGTATTTT. This encodes CASSQGYGGDVTDTQYF.

This rearrangement joins TRBV28 to TRBJ1-1, with D tentatively TRBD1 (5 bases). The V gene lost 5 bases and the J gene lost 0 bases, with 7 bases spanning the gap. The CDR3 runs 13 residues. Per germline, CDR1 MDHEN and CDR2 SYDVKM. CDR3 amino acids: CASSPTVNTEAFF. CDR3 in DNA: TGTGCCAGCAGTCCGACAGTGAACACTGAAGCTTTCTTT.

In nucleotides, the CDR3 is TGCGCCAGCAGCCAGGGCAGGGAGGGCACCGGGGAGCTGTTTTTT. Protein sequence: CASSQGREGTGELFF. The rearrangement joins TRBV4-1 to TRBJ2-2; TRBD2 aligns across 7 bases. Germline CDR1 and CDR2: MGHRA and YSYEKL. The CDR3 totals 15 residues. The junction had 5 bases not matched to a gene; V was cut back by 3 bases and J by 4 bases.

The table lists this clone with a few counts. This chain joins TRBV6-6 and TRBJ2-2; maybe TRBD1 (5 bases). The CDR3 covers 16 residues. Trimming took off 6 bases at V and 2 bases at J, with 16 bases between the two ends. Looked up from germline, CDR1 is MNHNY and CDR2 is SVGAGI (reference sequence). Here the CDR3 reads CASSDLGAPNTGELFF. CDR3 DNA: TGTGCCAGCAGCGATCTAGGGGCCCCAAACACCGGGGAGCTGTTTTTT.

This chain links TRBV4-2 with TRBJ1-2; TRBD1 might be the D (6 bases). Trimming took off 0 bases at V and 1 base at J, with 15 bases between the two ends. This CDR3 has 17 amino acids. Germline CDR1 is LGHNA and CDR2 is YNFKEQ. The CDR3 loop reads CASSQDSSGASNYGYTF. Written as DNA, the CDR3 is TGTGCCAGCAGCCAAGATTCGTCAGGGGCTAGTAACTATGGCTACACCTTC.

The chain has TRBV29-1 and TRBJ2-1; 8 bases are a match to TRBD2. Per germline, CDR1 SQVTM and CDR2 ANQGSEA. V shed 1 base, J shed 0 bases, and the junction held 5 bases outside the gene matches. This CDR3 is built from 16 residues. This CDR3 reads CSVEVWREDSYNEQFF. DNA of the CDR3: TGCAGCGTTGAAGTATGGCGGGAGGACTCCTACAATGAGCAGTTCTTC.

The CDR3 reads CASSPRTVVTEAFF. CDR3 nucleotides: TGTGCCAGCAGTCCGCGGACAGTTGTCACTGAAGCTTTCTTT. The V and J genes are TRBV6-1 and TRBJ1-1, with D possibly being TRBD1 (6 bases). This CDR3 is 14 amino acids long. Deletions cut 5 bases from V and 4 bases from J, with 14 bases between. CDR1 and CDR2 from the germline V gene are MNHNS and SASEGT.